Listed here are 27 T cell receptor beta chains from one sample, sequenced in a study of T cell responses to AZD1222 COVID-19 vaccine. The data were produced by immunoSEQ multiplex PCR, yet TCRdb's version contains in-frame clones alone and is incomplete. Of 95,000 to 150,000 clones in the sample, 92% are singletons; the top ten hold about 7.5%. The source was peripheral blood, collected 28 days after the second AZD1222 dose. These TCRs come from an adult who received the AZD1222 COVID-19 vaccine.

The chain joins TRBV10-1 to TRBJ2-5; D is possibly TRBD2 (5 bases). This CDR3 comprises 13 residues. The V end was cut by 6 bases, the J end by 5 bases, with 13 bases between. In germline, CDR1 is WNHNN, CDR2 SYGVQD (reference sequence). In nucleotides, the CDR3 is TGCGCCAGCAGCCGAACTAGTTTCGAGACCCAGTACTTC. Translated: CASSRTSFETQYF.

CDR3 nucleotide sequence: TGTGCCAGCAGCTCAATTGGACTAGCGGGAGGCCTTTACTACGAGCAGTACTTC. It translates to CASSSIGLAGGLYYEQYF. The J gene is TRBJ2-7, the V gene TRBV7-9; 14 bases match TRBD2. V shed 4 bases and J 3 bases; nucleotides not matched to a gene: 11. This CDR3 spans 18 amino acids. Germline V gene sequence: CDR1 SEHNR, CDR2 FQNEAQ (reference sequence).

The rearrangement uses TRBV9 and TRBJ2-1; 10 bases match TRBD1. The CDR3 covers 18 residues. Looked up from germline, CDR1 is SGDLS and CDR2 is YYNGEE. J lost 0 bases, V lost 4 bases, and 10 bases had no gene match. Written as DNA, the CDR3 is TGTGCCAGCAGCAACCGGGACAGGGGCCCATTCTCCTACAATGAGCAGTTCTTC. This translates into CASSNRDRGPFSYNEQFF.

V gene TRBV6-5 combines with J gene TRBJ1-3; tentatively, D is TRBD1 (6 bases). V lost 8 bases and J lost 2, with 10 bases in between. The CDR3 consists of 13 residues. The germline CDR1 and CDR2 sequences are MNHEY and SVGAGI. The CDR3 sequence: CASSEGAGNTIYF. The CDR3 bases are TGTGCCAGCTCGGAGGGGGCTGGAAACACCATATATTTT.

The chain combines TRBV29-1 with TRBJ2-1; D may be TRBD1 or TRBD2 (5 bases each). Germline V gene data show CDR1 as SQVTM and CDR2 as ANQGSEA. The V and J ends lost 1 base and 10 bases respectively, with 11 bases between them. This CDR3 comprises 12 residues. CDR3 region: CSVEVRGGEQFF. CDR3 coding DNA: TGCAGCGTTGAAGTCCGGGGCGGAGAGCAGTTCTTC.

This chain joins TRBV6-5 and TRBJ2-7; the match to TRBD2 covers 9 bases. The CDR3 loop spans 16 amino acids. The V and J ends lost 0 bases and 0 bases, in that order; junction bases with no gene match: 3. Germline V CDR1 and CDR2: MNHEY, SVGAGI. The CDR3 here is CASSYSAGGSSYEQYF. The CDR3 DNA reads as TGTGCCAGCAGTTACTCCGCGGGAGGGAGCTCCTACGAGCAGTACTTC.

J is TRBJ1-2 and V is TRBV6-5; 7 positions agree with TRBD1. The CDR3 has 15 amino acids. The germline CDR1 and CDR2 sequences are MNHEY and SVGAGI. The trim removed 5 bases at V and 4 bases at J, leaving 10 bases unmatched. The CDR3 region is CASSTLDRVGYGYTF. The CDR3 region has the DNA TGTGCCAGCAGTACCCTCGACAGGGTTGGCTATGGCTACACCTTC.

V and J are TRBV28 and TRBJ1-2, with 7 bases identical to TRBD1. The V and J ends lost 1 base and 2 bases, in that order; junction bases with no gene match: 7. The germline V gene has CDR1 MDHEN and CDR2 SYDVKM. The CDR3 contains 16 residues. CDR3 bases: TGTGCCAGCAGTTTATTGGAGGGGGCGCAGAACTATGGCTACACCTTC. Residues: CASSLLEGAQNYGYTF.

This clone appeared a few times. The rearrangement joins TRBV6-6 to TRBJ2-7, with 7 positions matching TRBD1. With V trimmed by 6 bases and J by 3 bases, 2 bases remained unmatched. The CDR3 loop spans 12 amino acids. Germline CDR1 reads MNHNY; CDR2 reads SVGAGI (reference sequence). CDR3 coding DNA: TGTGCCAGCAGCCGACAGGGCTACGAGCAGTACTTC. Its protein product is CASSRQGYEQYF.

To note about this clone: The sample contains more than one DNA sequence encoding this CDR3. The CDR3 protein is CASSGQGTYEQYF. The CDR3 DNA is TGTGCCAGCAGTGGCCAGGGAACCTACGAGCAGTACTTC. The chain employs TRBV2 and TRBJ2-7, with D tentatively TRBD1 (5 bases). This CDR3 comprises 13 residues. The germline gives CDR1 SNHLY, CDR2 FYNNEI. V was clipped by 4 bases and J by 2 bases, with 9 bases between them.

The chain joins TRBV28 to TRBJ2-1, with 9 nucleotides matching TRBD2. J lost 0 bases, V lost 3 bases, and 6 bases had no gene match. Germline values: CDR1 MDHEN, CDR2 SYDVKM. CDR3 length: 17 residues. This chain's CDR3 is CASSFGLAGSSYNEQFF. CDR3 bases: TGTGCCAGCAGTTTTGGGCTAGCGGGGAGCTCCTACAATGAGCAGTTCTTC.

The rearrangement links TRBV14 to TRBJ2-2, with TRBD1 matching over 11 bases. Germline CDR1 SGHDN, CDR2 FVKESK. This CDR3 has 19 amino acids. Trimming took 3 bases from V and 4 from J; bases not matched to a gene: 13. The CDR3 here is CASSQTGTGGYLGTGELFF. CDR3 sequence (DNA): TGTGCCAGCAGCCAGACCGGGACAGGGGGGTACCTTGGCACCGGGGAGCTGTTTTTT.

V usage is TRBV24-1 and J usage is TRBJ2-2; 7 bases map to TRBD1. The CDR3 has 16 residues. Germline CDR1 reads KGHDR; CDR2 reads SFDVKD. V was pared by 5 bases and J by 3 bases, with 8 bases of the junction left unmatched. The CDR3 nucleotides read TGTGCCACCAGTGGCGTACAGGGGTTGGACACCGGGGAGCTGTTTTTT. It translates to CATSGVQGLDTGELFF.

Here the CDR3 reads CASSLLSVGTGGNEQFF. CDR3 coding DNA: TGTGCCAGCAGTTTATTGTCAGTTGGGACAGGGGGCAATGAGCAGTTCTTC. The chain employs TRBV28 and TRBJ2-1, with 11 bases aligning to TRBD1. J was trimmed by 6 bases and V by 1 base; bases with no gene match: 8. The length of the CDR3 is 17 residues. Germline V gene lookup returns CDR1 MDHEN and CDR2 SYDVKM.

This chain uses TRBV15 with TRBJ2-3; 11 nucleotides align to TRBD1. Germline CDR1 is LNHNV and CDR2 is YYDKDF (reference sequence). CDR3 length: 15 residues. J was trimmed by 5 bases and V by 4 bases; bases with no gene match: 5. CDR3 nucleotide sequence: TGTGCCACCAGCATCCAGGACAGGGGGCGAGATACGCAGTATTTT. Protein product: CATSIQDRGRDTQYF.

The rearrangement uses TRBV5-1 and TRBJ1-2; 9 bases map to TRBD1. V dropped 7 bases and J dropped 0; count of bases not matched to a gene: 4. The CDR3 length is 14 residues. CDR1 SGHRS and CDR2 YFSETQ come from the germline V gene. CDR3 in amino acids: CASHGTGTNYGYTF. The DNA of the CDR3 is TGCGCCAGCCACGGGACAGGGACTAACTATGGCTACACCTTC.

V and J are TRBV19 and TRBJ2-2, with TRBD1 matching over 7 bases. The CDR3 totals 16 residues. Germline V lookup: CDR1 LNHDA, CDR2 SQIVND (reference sequence). J lost 0 bases, V lost 7 bases, and 8 bases had no gene match. For the CDR3, the DNA is TGTGCCAGTAACAAACAGGGGCCCCCGAACACCGGGGAGCTGTTTTTT. This sequence encodes CASNKQGPPNTGELFF.

V usage is TRBV18 and J usage is TRBJ1-5; D remains unclear. The CDR3 loop spans 16 amino acids. V was shortened by 3 bases and J by 0 bases, with 12 bases between the two germline ends. Germline CDR1 KGHSH, CDR2 LQKENI. The CDR3 nucleotides read TGTGCCAGCTCACCGTTCCAACAGTATAGCAATCAGCCCCAGCATTTT. It encodes CASSPFQQYSNQPQHF.

The chain has TRBV4-1 and TRBJ2-1; 12 bases match TRBD2. Unmatched junction bases numbered 2, after V lost 1 base and J lost 7 bases. This CDR3 has 15 amino acids. Germline values: CDR1 MGHRA, CDR2 YSYEKL. The CDR3 sequence: CASSQGTSGNNEQFF. Written as DNA, the CDR3 is TGCGCCAGCAGCCAAGGGACTAGCGGGAATAATGAGCAGTTCTTC.

The chain carries TRBV9 and TRBJ1-6; weak D call: TRBD1 (5 bases). Looked up from germline, CDR1 is SGDLS and CDR2 is YYNGEE. The CDR3 is 16 residues long. V was clipped by 3 bases and J by 5 bases, with 15 bases between them. This CDR3 reads CASSGWGSSHNSPLHF. Written as DNA, the CDR3 is TGTGCCAGCAGCGGGTGGGGGAGCAGTCATAATTCACCCCTCCACTTT.

The chain has TRBV27 and TRBJ1-2; 7 bases align to TRBD1. V shed 4 bases, J shed 2 bases, and the junction held 7 bases outside the gene matches. The CDR3 is made up of 15 amino acids. Per the germline V gene, CDR1 is MNHEY and CDR2 is SMNVEV (reference sequence). The CDR3 DNA reads TGTGCCAGCAGTTCGTGGAAGACAGGGAACTATGGCTACACCTTC. Its protein product is CASSSWKTGNYGYTF.

J is TRBJ1-4 and V is TRBV28; D not resolved. Germline V gene sequence: CDR1 MDHEN, CDR2 SYDVKM. The length of the CDR3 is 16 residues. Deletions cut 1 base from V and 0 bases from J, with 9 bases between. CDR3 sequence reads: CASSLFVAPTNEKLFF. The CDR3 nucleotides are TGTGCCAGCAGTTTATTTGTGGCCCCAACTAATGAAAAACTGTTTTTT.

V is TRBV11-2 and J is TRBJ2-7, with a tentative D call TRBD1 (6 bases). V shed 5 bases and J shed 3 bases, with 14 bases lying between them. Germline V gene lookup returns CDR1 SGHAT and CDR2 FQNNGV. The CDR3 is 14 residues long. The CDR3 spells CASSANRANYEQYF. DNA of the CDR3: TGTGCCAGCAGCGCAAACAGGGCTAACTACGAGCAGTACTTC.

This chain uses TRBV7-9 with TRBJ1-1; the D is unclear. Germline CDR1 is SEHNR and CDR2 is FQNEAQ (reference sequence). V lost 7 bases and J 0 bases, leaving 9 bases between the germline ends. The CDR3 length is 13 residues. CDR3 in DNA: TGTGCCAGCATCCAGCCAATGAACACTGAAGCTTTCTTT. This sequence encodes CASIQPMNTEAFF.

The V and J genes are TRBV27 and TRBJ2-3, with a weak D call TRBD2 (7 bases). Per the germline V gene, CDR1 is MNHEY and CDR2 is SMNVEV (reference sequence). V was cut by 6 bases and J by 9 bases, with 19 bases left in between. The CDR3 is 14 amino acids. CDR3 coding DNA: TGTGCCAGCAGACCTACCGGGGGGCCAGGGACGCAGTATTTT. Translated, it gives CASRPTGGPGTQYF.

The genes are TRBV3-1 (or the pseudogene TRBV3-2) and TRBJ2-7; 10 positions agree with TRBD2. After removal of 1 base from V and 2 bases from J, the junction contained 2 bases not matched to a gene. Germline V gene data show CDR1 as LGHDT and CDR2 as YNNKEL (reference sequence). This CDR3 comprises 15 residues. As DNA, the CDR3 is TGTGCCAGCAGCCAAGTTCTAGCGGGGGCCTACGAGCAGTACTTC. This codes for CASSQVLAGAYEQYF.

V and J are TRBV29-1 and TRBJ1-2; D might be TRBD1 (6 bases). CDR3 length equals 13 residues. The V end lost 4 bases, the J end lost 2 bases, and 11 bases lay between the germline ends. In germline, CDR1 is SQVTM, CDR2 ANQGSEA. The DNA for the CDR3 is TGCAGCGTTGTGGGGGGCGGAAACTATGGCTACACCTTC. Its protein is CSVVGGGNYGYTF.